The T cell receptor beta chain described here comes from a study of blood T cell repertoires in COVID-19. Study in general: Sources were T cells, B-cell-depleted T cells, or PBMCs; the material itself was cDNA or gDNA.

Original methodology: Reference gene primer amplification yielded estimated nucleated cell counts. Clones were sequenced by immunoSEQ multiplex PCR, and TCRdb holds only the in-frame ones, with some missing. The V and J calls and clone size were taken over from that table, and D and trimming were inferred from the DNA. The repertoire consists of about 120,000 clones, with around 89% occurring once and the leading ten covering 3.8%. Enrolment of Seattle patients took place during active infection, and they were followed longitudinally. After removal of 3 bases from V and 2 bases from J, the junction contained 1 base not matched to a gene. CDR1 is SQVTM, CDR2 ANQGSEA, per germline. This CDR3 region has 13 residues.

Sequenced sample: peripheral blood. V usage is TRBV29-1 and J usage is TRBJ2-7, with 10 bases identical to TRBD2. The clonotype was recovered from a woman aged 55-69 years with COVID-19, enrolled during active disease. CDR3 bases: TGCAGCGTTGATAGCGGGGGGCCCTACGAGCAGTACTTC. Amino acids: CSVDSGGPYEQYF.